This entry features one TCR beta chain sequence. This clonotype was observed many times. The target of this receptor is not known. No much larger clonotype is one base removed from it; base qualities were not supplied. The germline V gene specifies SGHTA as CDR1 and FQGNSA as CDR2. Including cysteine and phenylalanine, the CDR3 has 14 amino acids. The only DNA kept is the CDR3, 42 bases in frame from the first base. V is pared back by 5 bases and J by 2 bases, with 13 bases lying between the germline termini. The sample belongs to a study of blood T cells in healthy people across ages (dated by TCRdb to the mid-2010s). Study-wide context: In model experiments, template switching captured roughly one uniquely barcoded TCR beta cDNA molecule for every two T cells. To track age-related changes in TCR beta repertoire diversity, the study relied on deep sequencing normalized with unique cDNA molecular identifiers. The donors were divided into four age groups: young (average around 16 years), middle-aged (roughly 40), aged (approximately 62) and long-lived (82). To avoid experimental bias, donors of different ages were distributed randomly across sequencing lanes. For two donors (one aged 18 to 30 and one aged 80 or older), the study analyzed two additional independent replicas of 1 million unique cDNA reads from the same blood draw.

Beyond this particular receptor, the publication reports: Because the CMV infection status of the donors was unknown, age-related changes in expanded clonotypes may potentially have been confounded. The long-lived group showed more naive CD4+ T cells, fewer expanded clones and increased TCR diversity than the aged group, suggesting age selection. As age increased, observed TCR beta diversity per million T cells dropped in a roughly linear way, and a significant reduction was already evident by age 40. Since profiling was done on bulk unsorted PBMCs, naive and antigen-experienced compartments could not be conclusively compared. There was a strong correlation between observed TCR beta diversity and the percentage of naive T cells measured by flow cytometry. Estimates of total diversity based on one million sequenced T cells were considered lower bounds and underestimates.

The donors were 40 or so Caucasian individuals from Russia, aged roughly 6 to 90 years, who were systemically healthy. About 10 milliliters of peripheral blood were collected from each donor into EDTA-treated Vacutainer tubes. Ficoll-Paque density-gradient centrifugation was used to isolate PBMCs, with at least 7 million per sample. Trizol reagent was used to extract total RNA from PBMCs, with at least 6 micrograms per sample. Naive CD45RAhigh/CD27high T cell percentages were measured by flow cytometry on a PBMC aliquot from every donor. To prepare the library, 5' RACE was applied. TCRdb lists the instrument as Illumina HiSeq 2500. A second PCR of about 7 to 12 cycles was run with a J-beta primer mix and a sample-barcoded 5' primer. Each TCR beta cDNA molecule received a unique molecular identifier from a template-switch 5' adaptor carrying 12 random nucleotides. At least 2.5 million CDR3-containing paired-end reads were obtained from each sample. First-strand cDNA synthesis was performed from all RNA using the Mint cDNA synthesis kit, with priming by a TRBC-specific oligonucleotide. Following uracil-DNA glycosylase treatment, a first 18-cycle PCR with universal primers M1SS and BC2_uni_R was performed on all cDNA. Per the source publication's procedure: For normalization, 1 million high-quality reads, each with a distinct molecular identifier, were randomly selected from each sample. Reads sharing molecular identifiers were discarded rather than binned into consensus sequences. MiTCR, with a Q25 quality threshold and the strictest error-elimination algorithm, was used for CDR3 identification, clonotype clustering and error correction. A nonparametric unseen species model using Euler transformation provided a lower-bound estimate of total TCR beta diversity. TCRdb reanalyzed the raw reads on its own, using fastp at Q25 for trimming and MiXCR for clone calling, and kept in-frame beta chains. Records with the same CDR3 protein are collapsed into one entry carrying the most frequent genes and DNA. The V and J calls, along with clone size, are taken from TCRdb and not from the paper's own processing. Recorded for this sample are fewer than 2,000,000 distinct CDR3 sequences; 30% to 40% of them occurred a single time. The ten largest make up 11% of the sample.

The sample was blood. The chain couples TRBV7-2 to TRBJ2-7; TRBD2 could be the D gene, as 6 bases match. This TCR was recovered from a woman aged 25-40 years in good health. The nucleotide sequence reads TGTGCCAGCAGCCTACCGGGACTTACCTACGAGCAGTACTTC. This yields the protein CASSLPGLTYEQYF.